A single sample gave rise to the 20 T cell receptor beta chains below, sequenced in a study of somatic mutations in cytotoxic T cells in rheumatoid arthritis. Using immunoSEQ multiplex PCR, the repertoire was profiled, and TCRdb retains in-frame clones only, with some absent. The table lists around 15,000 clones, approximately 77% of them singletons. Sequencing was carried out using CD8+ T cells sorted from blood. The receptors originated from an adult with rheumatoid arthritis.

The chain carries TRBV7-2 and TRBJ2-2, with D uncertain. This CDR3 has 13 amino acids. Germline CDR1 is SGHTA and CDR2 is FQGNSA. Trimming took off 4 bases at V and 6 bases at J, with 9 bases between the two ends. This CDR3 is CASSSDFSGELFF. The CDR3 nucleotides are TGTGCCAGCAGCTCTGACTTTTCCGGGGAGCTGTTTTTT.

This sequence joins TRBV15 and TRBJ2-2; D perhaps matches TRBD1 (6 bases). V lost 0 bases and J 6 bases, leaving 8 bases between the germline ends. From germline, CDR1 is LNHNV and CDR2 YYDKDF (reference sequence). The CDR3 has 14 amino acids. The CDR3 is CATSRDRGSGELFF. The CDR3, as DNA: TGTGCCACCAGCAGAGATAGGGGGTCCGGGGAGCTGTTTTTT.

This chain's CDR3 is CASSADYTDTQYF. CDR3 nucleotide sequence: TGTGCCAGCAGTGCCGATTACACAGATACGCAGTATTTT. The chain is built from TRBV2 and TRBJ2-3, with D unresolved. V was shortened by 4 bases and J by 2 bases, with 7 bases between the two germline ends. Germline-derived CDR1 and CDR2 are SNHLY and FYNNEI. The CDR3 runs 13 residues.

The chain couples TRBV9 to TRBJ2-2; TRBD1 aligns across 9 bases. The trim removed 4 bases at V and 8 bases at J, leaving 9 bases unmatched. Germline lookup yields CDR1 SGDLS and CDR2 YYNGEE. CDR3 length: 15 amino acids. The CDR3 DNA reads TGTGCCAGCAGCTCGCGGGACAGGGAAACAGGGGAGCTGTTTTTT. Protein sequence: CASSSRDRETGELFF.

The chain employs TRBV9 and TRBJ1-6; weak D call: TRBD1 (5 bases). The CDR3 runs to 15 residues. The germline gives CDR1 SGDLS, CDR2 YYNGEE. The ends were cut back, 3 bases at V and 16 bases at J, with 23 bases in the middle. The CDR3 loop is CASSGGAGWNSNLHF. The CDR3 nucleotides are TGTGCCAGCAGCGGTGGGGCAGGCTGGAATTCAAATCTCCACTTT.

This chain connects TRBV5-1 to TRBJ1-2; no clear D. V shed 0 bases and J shed 0 bases, with 9 bases lying between them. CDR3 size: 15 residues. The germline V gene has CDR1 SGHRS and CDR2 YFSETQ. CDR3 DNA sequence: TGCGCCAGCAGCTTGGAACACCAATCTAACTATGGCTACACCTTC. This translates into CASSLEHQSNYGYTF.

The chain couples TRBV2 to TRBJ2-7; tentatively, D is TRBD2 (5 bases). The V and J ends lost 10 bases and 3 bases respectively, with 16 bases between them. The CDR3 is 13 amino acids. Germline-derived CDR1 and CDR2 are SNHLY and FYNNEI. The CDR3 coding sequence is TGTGCCACCCAGGAGGAGTTCAACTACGAGCAGTACGTC. This codes for CATQEEFNYEQYV.

The V and J genes are TRBV6-1 and TRBJ1-5; the D gene is possibly TRBD1 (6 bases). The germline V gene encodes CDR1 MNHNS and CDR2 SASEGT. V was clipped by 1 base and J by 3 bases, with 13 bases between them. CDR3 length: 16 amino acids. The CDR3 spells CASSEVVGAANQPQHF. The DNA of the CDR3 is TGTGCCAGCAGTGAAGTGGTGGGGGCCGCCAATCAGCCCCAGCATTTT.

This rearrangement joins TRBV27 to TRBJ1-1; 8 positions match TRBD1. CDR1 is MNHEY, CDR2 SMNVEV, per germline (reference sequence). The CDR3 totals 13 residues. V lost 0 bases, J lost 7 bases, and 1 base stayed unmatched. The CDR3 loop reads CASSLSQGVEAFF. The CDR3 DNA follows: TGTGCCAGCAGTTTATCACAGGGGGTTGAAGCTTTCTTT.

This clone was picked up a small number of times. V and J are TRBV6-4 and TRBJ2-3; 8 bases map to TRBD2. Germline trimming cut 4 bases from V and 3 bases from J; bases unmatched to any gene: 6. CDR1 and CDR2 from the germline V gene are MRHNA and SNTAGT. The CDR3 length is 15 residues. CDR3 DNA: TGTGCCAGCAGTGTACGGGGGGGCGAAACAGATACGCAGTATTTT. Translation: CASSVRGGETDTQYF.

This chain links TRBV2 with TRBJ1-6; no firm D call. CDR1 is SNHLY and CDR2 is FYNNEI in the germline V gene. This CDR3 contains 17 residues. V was pared by 4 bases and J by 0 bases, with 13 bases between. The CDR3 DNA reads as TGTGCCAGCAGTGTGTCGGGGATGAGCTCCTATAATTCACCCCTCCACTTT. It codes for CASSVSGMSSYNSPLHF.

This sequence joins TRBV2 and TRBJ2-7; D could derive from TRBD1 or TRBD2 (5 bases each). The germline V gene has CDR1 SNHLY and CDR2 FYNNEI. The CDR3 runs to 12 residues. Between the trimmed V and J ends, which lost 6 bases and 12 bases, there was a span of 18 bases. The CDR3 is CASSGSGPGGYF. CDR3 coding DNA: TGTGCCAGCAGCGGATCAGGTCCTGGGGGGTACTTC.

This chain uses TRBV7-9 with TRBJ1-3; TRBD1 is a possible D gene (5 bases). Germline V lookup: CDR1 SEHNR, CDR2 FQNEAQ (reference sequence). Trimming stripped 3 bases from V and 0 bases from J, with 15 bases between. This CDR3 has 17 amino acids. The CDR3: CASSFTQAISSGNTIYF. CDR3 bases: TGTGCCAGCAGCTTTACACAGGCTATAAGCTCTGGAAACACCATATATTTT.

The J gene is TRBJ1-3, the V gene TRBV9; no definite D call. The V end lost 4 bases, the J end lost 0 bases, and 2 bases lay between the germline ends. The germline V gene has CDR1 SGDLS and CDR2 YYNGEE. The CDR3 sequence is 12 residues long. CDR3 coding DNA: TGTGCCAGCAGCCCCTCTGGAAACACCATATATTTT. It codes for CASSPSGNTIYF.

The V gene is TRBV6-1, the J gene TRBJ2-2; D is possibly TRBD2 (6 bases). Deletions cut 4 bases from V and 5 bases from J, with 17 bases between. In germline, CDR1 is MNHNS, CDR2 SASEGT. CDR3 length equals 16 residues. CDR3 region: CASSGTTGWGTGELFF. In DNA, the CDR3 is TGTGCCAGCAGTGGGACTACAGGATGGGGTACCGGGGAGCTGTTTTTT.

The V call is TRBV19, the J call TRBJ2-7; weak D call: TRBD2 (6 bases). Germline V gene sequence: CDR1 LNHDA, CDR2 SQIVND (reference sequence). V was clipped by 3 bases and J by 0 bases, with 9 bases between them. This CDR3 has 14 residues. CDR3 in DNA: TGTGCCAGTAGTATCGCCGGGGGCTCCTACGAGCAGTACTTC. Protein product: CASSIAGGSYEQYF.

This chain uses TRBV6-1 with TRBJ1-5, with D possibly being TRBD1 (5 bases). Germline CDR1 MNHNS, CDR2 SASEGT. This CDR3 spans 17 amino acids. V was clipped by 3 bases and J by 7 bases, with 22 bases between them. This CDR3 reads CASSDWVGEGRIQPQHF. CDR3 sequence (DNA): TGTGCCAGCAGTGATTGGGTGGGGGAGGGTCGAATCCAGCCCCAGCATTTT.

This clone occurred a few times. The chain joins TRBV6-4 to TRBJ2-3; 9 bases fit TRBD2. With V trimmed by 3 bases and J by 4 bases, 5 bases remained unmatched. The CDR3 runs to 15 residues. Germline CDR1 is MRHNA and CDR2 is SNTAGT. CDR3 region: CASSEKTSGADTQYF. In DNA, the CDR3 is TGTGCCAGCAGTGAAAAGACTAGCGGTGCAGATACGCAGTATTTT.

This chain links TRBV27 with TRBJ2-2; 9 bases map to TRBD1. V shed 6 bases, J shed 6 bases, and the junction held 2 bases outside the gene matches. CDR1 is MNHEY, CDR2 SMNVEV, per germline (reference sequence). CDR3 length equals 13 residues. CDR3: CASSGQGSGELFF. The DNA for the CDR3 is TGTGCCAGCAGCGGACAGGGGTCCGGGGAGCTGTTTTTT.

The chain links TRBV6-4 to TRBJ2-1, with D possibly matching TRBD2 (7 bases). This CDR3 contains 15 residues. Deletions cut 3 bases from V and 5 bases from J, with 14 bases between. Looked up from germline, CDR1 is MRHNA and CDR2 is SNTAGT. CDR3 amino acids: CASSESGGHHNEQFF. CDR3 sequence (DNA): TGTGCCAGCAGTGAGTCGGGGGGCCACCACAATGAGCAGTTCTTC.